The 5 T cell receptor beta chains given below trace back to one sample, sequenced in a study of blood T cell repertoires in COVID-19 (dated by TCRdb to between 2020 and 2021). Library method: the immunoSEQ multiplex PCR assay. Held by TCRdb, this immuneACCESS table contains in-frame sequences only and omits some clones. Under half of the omission traces to an unresolved V gene where checked; the cause of the rest is unknown. In this sample the table shows roughly 230,000 clones, approximately 80% of which occur a single time. The ten largest clonotypes hold around 6.8% of the sample. Source material: peripheral blood. These receptors were taken from a woman between 45 and 65 years old with acute or convalescent COVID-19.

V and J are TRBV7-3 and TRBJ2-3; D gene uncertain. Germline values: CDR1 SGHTA, CDR2 FQGTGA. This CDR3 has 12 residues. V was clipped by 5 bases and J by 6 bases, with 9 bases between them. CDR3 bases: TGTGCCAGCAGCCCAGGTGGGGATACGCAGTATTTT. Translating gives CASSPGGDTQYF.

The DNA for the CDR3 is TGTGCCAGTAGAACCACCGGGGTTAATGAAAAACTGTTTTTT. Protein product: CASRTTGVNEKLFF. The rearrangement joins TRBV19 to TRBJ1-4; D is ambiguous. CDR3 length: 14 amino acids. The V gene lost 6 bases and the J gene lost 4 bases, with 12 bases spanning the gap. CDR1 is LNHDA, CDR2 SQIVND, per germline (reference sequence). The full variable domain, its missing parts supplied by reference TRBV19 and TRBJ1-4, is DGGITQSPKYLFRKEGQNVTLSCEQNLNHDAMYWYRQDPGQGLRLIYYSQIVNDFQKGDIAEGYSVSREKKESFPLTVTSAQKNPTAFYLCASRTTGVNEKLFFGSGTQLSVL.

V and J are TRBV7-9 and TRBJ2-1; TRBD1 matches at 7 bases. The CDR3 contains 15 residues. The V and J ends lost 1 base and 0 bases, in that order; junction bases with no gene match: 0. From germline, CDR1 is SEHNR and CDR2 FQNEAQ (reference sequence). CDR3 DNA sequence: TGTGCCAGCAGCTTAGGGACAGGCTCCTACAATGAGCAGTTCTTC. It yields the protein CASSLGTGSYNEQFF.

The chain employs TRBV28 and TRBJ1-3; 9 bases map to TRBD1. This CDR3 is 15 amino acids long. J was trimmed by 2 bases and V by 7 bases; bases with no gene match: 6. Germline V gives CDR1 MDHEN, CDR2 SYDVKM. CDR3 sequence: CASTRGTGTGNTIYF. The CDR3 bases are TGTGCCAGCACCAGGGGGACAGGGACTGGAAACACCATATATTTT.

The chain recombines TRBV6-5 with TRBJ2-7; 9 bases are shared with TRBD1. Germline lookup yields CDR1 MNHEY and CDR2 SVGAGI. The trim removed 5 bases at V and 1 base at J, leaving 6 bases unmatched. The CDR3 extends over 15 amino acids. Here the CDR3 DNA reads TGTGCCAGCAGTCCCGGGACAGGGTCTTCCTACGAGCAGTACTTC. Protein sequence: CASSPGTGSSYEQYF.